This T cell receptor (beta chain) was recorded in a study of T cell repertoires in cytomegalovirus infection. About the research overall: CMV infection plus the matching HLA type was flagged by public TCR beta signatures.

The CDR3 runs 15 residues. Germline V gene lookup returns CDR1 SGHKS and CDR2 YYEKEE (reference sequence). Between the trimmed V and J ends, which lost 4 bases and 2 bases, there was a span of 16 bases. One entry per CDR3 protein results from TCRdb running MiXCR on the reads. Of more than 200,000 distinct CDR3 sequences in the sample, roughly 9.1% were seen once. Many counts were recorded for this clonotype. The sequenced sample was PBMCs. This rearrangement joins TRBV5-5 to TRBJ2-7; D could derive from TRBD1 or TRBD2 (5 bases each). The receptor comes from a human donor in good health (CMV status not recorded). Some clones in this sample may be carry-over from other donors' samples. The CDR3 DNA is TGTGCCAGCAGCCGGGACCCCAGCGGCCCCTACGAGCAGTACTTC. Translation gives CASSRDPSGPYEQYF.